A single sample is the source of the 13 T cell receptor beta chains below, sequenced in a study of cytomegalovirus exposure and HLA in healthy donors. PCR was performed using 60 Vbeta and 13 Jbeta primers. Repertoires were generated with immunoSEQ multiplex PCR, while TCRdb's copy carries only in-frame clones and drops some. The sample carries about 160,000 clones, about 71% recorded once. Sequenced input: PBMCs. These receptors all stem from a woman aged 25 to 39 in good health and CMV-seronegative.

The CDR3 loop reads CASSIFSLGEQFF. DNA of the CDR3: TGTGCCAGTAGTATATTCAGTCTTGGTGAGCAGTTCTTC. This chain joins TRBV19 and TRBJ2-1; no clear D. The CDR3 has 13 amino acids. V was cut by 2 bases and J by 9 bases, with 11 bases left in between. The germline V gene encodes CDR1 LNHDA and CDR2 SQIVND (reference sequence).

The genes are TRBV29-1 and TRBJ2-7; the match to TRBD2 covers 8 bases. V lost 2 bases to trimming and J lost 3 bases; unmatched junction nucleotides: 6. CDR3 size: 14 residues. Germline V gives CDR1 SQVTM, CDR2 ANQGSEA. This CDR3 is CSVELAGPFYEQYF. CDR3 sequence (DNA): TGCAGCGTTGAACTAGCGGGCCCTTTCTACGAGCAGTACTTC.

In regard to this clone: Its ends do not fully match the called genes, so a read error is possible. The V call is TRBV7-9, the J call TRBJ1-4; no clear D. Germline V CDR1 and CDR2: SEHNR, FQNEAQ (reference sequence). The CDR3 is 12 amino acids. Here the CDR3 DNA reads TGTTCCAGCAGCTTAGTCCGTGAAAAACTGTTTTTT. It specifies CSSSLVREKLFF.

Only a few counts were recorded for this clone. The chain uses TRBV28 and TRBJ2-5; D is perhaps TRBD1 (5 bases). Germline V gene data show CDR1 as MDHEN and CDR2 as SYDVKM. V was cut by 2 bases and J by 7 bases, with 14 bases left in between. The CDR3 contains 14 residues. CDR3 nucleotides: TGTGCCAGCAGTTTAGAACAGGAATTTTCGACCCAGTACTTC. Translated: CASSLEQEFSTQYF.

The rearrangement joins TRBV12-5 to TRBJ2-7, with a weak D call TRBD1 (6 bases). Germline assignment: CDR1 LGHNT and CDR2 FRNRAP. Trimming removed 11 bases at V and 3 bases at J, with 20 bases between. This CDR3 spans 14 amino acids. In DNA form, the CDR3 reads TGTGCTGCCTCGTGGGACACTACTCGCTACGAGCAGTACTTC. It yields the protein CAASWDTTRYEQYF.

In this sample, this clone turned up a few times. The chain is built from TRBV5-4 and TRBJ2-1; 8 bases match TRBD2. Germline trimming cut 2 bases from V and 7 bases from J; bases unmatched to any gene: 2. The V gene's germline CDR1 is SGHNT and CDR2 YYREEE (reference sequence). The CDR3 runs to 13 residues. The CDR3 DNA sequence: TGTGCCAGCAGCTTCCGGGAGGGGAATGAGCAGTTCTTC. Amino acids: CASSFREGNEQFF.

The chain has TRBV5-1 and TRBJ2-1; perhaps TRBD1 as D (5 bases). The CDR3 length is 13 residues. V was shortened by 2 bases and J by 6 bases, with 9 bases between the two germline ends. In germline, CDR1 is SGHRS, CDR2 YFSETQ. The CDR3 bases are TGCGCCAGCAGCTTACCAGGGTCCAATGAGCAGTTCTTC. Translating it yields CASSLPGSNEQFF. The complete variable domain, with remaining parts taken from reference TRBV5-1 and TRBJ2-1, reads KAGVTQTPRYLIKTRGQQVTLSCSPISGHRSVSWYQQTPGQGLQFLFEYFSETQRNKGNFPGRFSGRQFSNSRSEMNVSTLELGDSALYLCASSLPGSNEQFFGPGTRLTVL.

The J gene is TRBJ1-2, the V gene TRBV7-2; TRBD1 might be the D (6 bases). Germline CDR1 SGHTA, CDR2 FQGNSA. V shed 8 bases and J shed 4 bases, with 14 bases lying between them. CDR3 length: 13 amino acids. The CDR3 nucleotides read TGTGCCAGCTCTCGAGAGACAGGCTATGGCTACACCTTC. It encodes CASSRETGYGYTF.

The chain links TRBV7-7 to TRBJ1-5; tentative D call: TRBD1 (6 bases). Germline CDR1 reads SSHAT; CDR2 reads FNYEAQ (reference sequence). The V end lost 1 base, the J end lost 0 bases, and 13 bases lay between the germline ends. There are 17 residues in the CDR3. The CDR3 DNA follows: TGTGCCAGCAGCTTAGTGAAGGACAGAAATAGCAATCAGCCCCAGCATTTT. It encodes CASSLVKDRNSNQPQHF.

This clone has just a few counts. The DNA of the CDR3 is TGTGCCAGCAGTCCCACGGGACTAGGAGTTTGGTACTTC. Protein sequence: CASSPTGLGVWYF. V and J are TRBV28 and TRBJ2-7, with 8 bases lining up with TRBD2. The CDR3 sequence is 13 residues long. From germline, CDR1 is MDHEN and CDR2 SYDVKM. After removal of 5 bases from V and 12 bases from J, the junction contained 12 bases not matched to a gene. Full variable domain (missing parts from reference TRBV28 and TRBJ2-7): DVKVTQSSRYLVKRTGEKVFLECVQDMDHENMFWYRQDPGLGLRLIYFSYDVKMKEKGDIPEGYSVSREKKERFSLILESASTNQTSMYLCASSPTGLGVWYFGPGTRLTVT.

V usage is TRBV19 and J usage is TRBJ1-5; 8 bases match TRBD1. The germline V gene has CDR1 LNHDA and CDR2 SQIVND (reference sequence). With V trimmed by 5 bases and J by 2 bases, 5 bases remained unmatched. CDR3 length: 15 amino acids. CDR3 coding DNA: TGTGCCAGTAGTGCCGGACAGGGTGGCAATCAGCCCCAGCATTTT. Protein product: CASSAGQGGNQPQHF.

This clone was found a few times. The rearrangement joins TRBV5-4 to TRBJ2-7, with D perhaps TRBD1 (6 bases). The V end lost 0 bases, the J end lost 5 bases, and 12 bases lay between the germline ends. Germline loops: CDR1 SGHNT, CDR2 YYREEE (reference sequence). This CDR3 comprises 14 residues. The CDR3 spells CASSLARGPDEQYF. In nucleotides, the CDR3 is TGTGCCAGCAGCTTGGCCAGGGGCCCGGACGAGCAGTACTTC.

This clone was picked up one time. The gene calls are TRBV28 and TRBJ1-1, with a possible D match to TRBD1 (6 bases). V was pared by 10 bases and J by 2 bases, with 17 bases between. This CDR3 has 14 residues. Germline CDR1 MDHEN, CDR2 SYDVKM. CDR3: CATMSSRGNTEAFF. The CDR3 DNA reads TGTGCCACCATGTCCTCCAGGGGTAACACTGAAGCTTTCTTT.